Here is one T cell receptor beta chain with its context. This clonotype was recorded a few times. What antigen it recognizes has not been identified. Base qualities were left out, and no much larger clone turns up one base away. CDR1 and CDR2 (SGHTA, FQGNSA) derive from the germline V gene. V drops 4 bases and J drops 0 bases, leaving 10 bases in between. From the cysteine up to the phenylalanine, the CDR3 has a length of 15 residues. The sequence is cut down to CDR3 DNA, 45 bases in frame from base 1. The data derive from a study of T cell repertoires in cytomegalovirus infection (dated by TCRdb to the late 2010s). Study-level background: Donor HLA type was relevant to the analysis, as public TCR beta signatures indicated carriage of CMV infection together with the matching HLA type.

The data were produced on an Illumina HiSeq 1500. The raw public data were reprocessed by TCRdb itself: fastp quality trimming at Q25, MiXCR clonotype calling, in-frame beta chains only. Merged by CDR3 protein, the rows form single entries marked with the most common genes and DNA. The sample records roughly 180,000 distinct CDR3 sequences, about a sixth of which are singletons. Of the sample, 20% to 25% is held by the ten largest clones. Summary of the overall study and its limitations: In both this cohort and an independent roughly 330-donor cohort, the cumulative frequency of public TCR beta family members distinguished carriers of CMV infection plus the relevant HLA type. The ex vivo response was dominated by HLA-C-restricted CMV-specific TCR beta clonotypes, which also provided the single most frequent clonotype in two of eight donors.

Sequencing was carried out using CD8+ T cells from PBMCs. The TCR was taken from a human donor in good health (CMV status not recorded). Some clones in this sample may be carry-over from other donors' samples. The chain uses TRBV7-2 and TRBJ2-4, with the D gene uncertain. The DNA sequence reads TGTGCCAGCAGCTCGAGGAATCTAGCCAAAAACATTCAGTACTTC. Its translation reads: CASSSRNLAKNIQYF.